This passage covers 15 T cell receptor beta chains from one sample sequenced in a study of T cells after yellow fever vaccination. TCRdb itself ran the 5' RACE reads through MiXCR, one entry per CDR3 protein. The table records roughly 15,000 distinct CDR3 sequences, under 5% of them present only once. The source was PBMCs, either bulk or a sorted T-cell subset (CD4+, CD8+, memory, or dextramer-sorted; not recorded which), collected 15 days after the yellow fever booster vaccination. These receptors all come from a man aged 25-45 years who received the YFV17D yellow fever vaccine.

Ten or more counts support this clonotype. This chain uses TRBV6-5 with TRBJ2-3; 7 positions agree with TRBD1. CDR3 length: 12 amino acids. The germline V gene has CDR1 MNHEY and CDR2 SVGAGI. V lost 10 bases and J lost 4; bases outside the gene matches: 5. The CDR3 loop is CATQQGPDTQYF. The CDR3 coding sequence is TGTGCCACTCAACAGGGGCCAGATACGCAGTATTTT.

This clonotype was counted ten times or more. The chain recombines TRBV7-6 with TRBJ2-1, with 8 bases lining up with TRBD2. The V gene's germline CDR1 is SGHVS and CDR2 FNYEAQ. With 1 base clipped from V and 9 bases from J, the junction kept 5 bases outside the gene matches. CDR3 length equals 14 residues. CDR3 DNA: TGTGCCAGCAGCTTAGGGACTAGCTCGGGTGAGCAGTTCTTC. It translates to CASSLGTSSGEQFF.

This clonotype was picked up many times. V gene TRBV20-1 combines with J gene TRBJ2-1, with 12 bases that match TRBD2. Looked up from germline, CDR1 is DFQATT and CDR2 is SNEGSKA (reference sequence). CDR3 length: 18 amino acids. V trimming: 0 bases; J trimming: 4 bases; junction bases outside the gene matches: 10. As DNA, the CDR3 is TGCAGTGCTAGAGATCGGTCTAGCGGGAGGGCCGGTTACAATGAGCAGTTCTTC. Protein sequence: CSARDRSSGRAGYNEQFF.

In this sample, this clonotype turned up many times. Written as DNA, the CDR3 is TGTGCCAGCAGTCGACTAGCGGCATACAATGAGCAGTTCTTC. Residues: CASSRLAAYNEQFF. V and J are TRBV6-2 or TRBV6-3 and TRBJ2-1; 9 positions match TRBD2. The CDR3 sequence is 14 residues long. V lost 5 bases to trimming and J lost 4 bases; unmatched junction nucleotides: 3. In germline, CDR1 is MNHEY, CDR2 SVGEGT.

For this clonotype: A single base separates this from a much larger clone, so it may be a read error. V usage is TRBV30 and J usage is TRBJ1-2, with D hard to call. Germline V gives CDR1 GTSNPN, CDR2 SVGIG (reference sequence). Trimming left V 0 bases short and J 6 bases short, with 20 bases between. The CDR3 extends over 16 amino acids. CDR3 protein: CAWSVNTGLTNNGYTF. CDR3 nucleotides: TGTGCCTGGAGTGTGAATACCGGACTAACTAATAATGGCTACACCTTC. The whole variable domain, remainder taken from reference TRBV30 and TRBJ1-2, is SQTIHQWPATLVQPVGSPLSLECTVEGTSNPNLYWYRQAAGRGLQLLFYSVGIGQISSEVPQNLSASRPQDRQFILSSKKLLLSDSGFYLCAWSVNTGLTNNGYTFGSGTRLTVV.

This clonotype was found many times. The gene calls are TRBV6-1 and TRBJ2-1, with D hard to call. Germline CDR1 reads MNHNS; CDR2 reads SASEGT. The CDR3 loop spans 15 amino acids. V lost 4 bases to trimming and J lost 2 bases, with 12 bases between them. CDR3 region: CASSASWETYNEQFF. The CDR3 region has the DNA TGTGCCAGCAGTGCCAGCTGGGAAACCTACAATGAGCAGTTCTTC.

This clonotype is categorized as medium-sized. Here the CDR3 DNA reads TGCAGCGGCGGAGGGACCTACAATGAGCAGTTCTTC. Protein sequence: CSGGGTYNEQFF. The chain uses TRBV29-1 and TRBJ2-1, with D possibly TRBD2 on 6 matching bases. In germline, CDR1 is SQVTM, CDR2 ANQGSEA. Between the trimmed V and J ends, which lost 7 bases and 2 bases, there was a span of 9 bases. The CDR3 covers 12 residues.

This clonotype was observed at least ten times. The chain carries TRBV18 and TRBJ1-4; no clear D gene. CDR1 is KGHSH, CDR2 LQKENI, per germline. CDR3 length equals 15 residues. The V end lost 4 bases, the J end lost 3 bases, and 12 bases lay between the germline ends. The CDR3 is CASSLLGIANEKLFF. The CDR3 DNA is TGTGCCAGCTCACTTCTGGGGATAGCTAATGAAAAACTGTTTTTT. Full variable domain (rest looked up from reference TRBV18 and TRBJ1-4): NAGVMQNPRHLVRRRGQEARLRCSPMKGHSHVYWYRQLPEEGLKFMVYLQKENIIDESGMPKERFSAEFPKEGPSILRIQQVVRGDSAAYFCASSLLGIANEKLFFGSGTQLSVL.

This clonotype is medium-sized within its sample. The rearrangement uses TRBV7-9 and TRBJ2-3, with TRBD2 as a possible D gene (6 bases). Germline V gives CDR1 SEHNR, CDR2 FQNEAQ (reference sequence). The germline V and J ends were trimmed by 3 bases and 2 bases, with 9 bases remaining between them. The CDR3 extends over 14 amino acids. CDR3 in amino acids: CASSLAGNTDTQYF. As DNA, the CDR3 is TGTGCCAGCAGCTTGGCGGGAAACACAGATACGCAGTATTTT.

The table lists this clonotype with many counts. The rearrangement links TRBV24-1 to TRBJ2-1, with 8 bases identical to TRBD1. Germline assignment: CDR1 KGHDR and CDR2 SFDVKD. V was clipped by 4 bases and J by 8 bases; unmatched bases: 6. The CDR3 is made up of 14 amino acids. This CDR3 is CATSETGQAHEQFF. CDR3 coding DNA: TGTGCCACCAGTGAGACGGGACAGGCGCATGAGCAGTTCTTC.

In its sample, this clonotype was seen many times. The chain has TRBV5-1 and TRBJ2-2; 12 bases line up with TRBD2. Per germline, CDR1 SGHRS and CDR2 YFSETQ. CDR3 length equals 16 residues. The junction had 7 bases not matched to a gene; V was cut back by 4 bases and J by 6 bases. The CDR3 is CASSLPGTSGPGELFF. CDR3 nucleotide sequence: TGCGCCAGCAGCCTGCCGGGGACTAGCGGGCCCGGGGAGCTGTTTTTT. The full variable domain, in which reference TRBV5-1 and TRBJ2-2 provide the parts outside the CDR3, is KAGVTQTPRYLIKTRGQQVTLSCSPISGHRSVSWYQQTPGQGLQFLFEYFSETQRNKGNFPGRFSGRQFSNSRSEMNVSTLELGDSALYLCASSLPGTSGPGELFFGEGSRLTVL.

This clonotype was seen repeatedly, ten times or more. The chain combines TRBV20-1 with TRBJ1-2; 7 bases are shared with TRBD1. The CDR3 extends over 12 amino acids. With V trimmed by 3 bases and J by 5 bases, 3 bases remained unmatched. CDR1 and CDR2 (germline): DFQATT, SNEGSKA (reference sequence). CDR3 protein: CSASETGYGYTF. The CDR3 DNA follows: TGCAGTGCTAGTGAGACAGGGTATGGCTACACCTTC.

This clonotype was counted at least ten times. The chain links TRBV7-2 to TRBJ2-7, with D maybe TRBD2 (5 bases). CDR1 is SGHTA and CDR2 is FQGNSA in the germline V gene. This CDR3 contains 12 residues. Trimming removed 5 bases at V and 2 bases at J, with 7 bases between. The DNA for the CDR3 is TGTGCCAGCAGCACGGGGACCTACGAGCAGTACTTC. This translates into CASSTGTYEQYF.

This clonotype was recorded many times. The chain couples TRBV7-2 to TRBJ2-1; 8 nucleotides line up with TRBD2. Germline V gene lookup returns CDR1 SGHTA and CDR2 FQGNSA. The J segment lost 7 bases and the V segment lost 9 bases, leaving 20 bases of the junction unmatched. The CDR3 spans 17 residues. Here the CDR3 reads CASETRRAGVINNEQFF. DNA of the CDR3: TGTGCCAGTGAAACTAGGAGAGCGGGAGTAATTAATAATGAGCAGTTCTTC.

Ten or more counts support this clonotype. The rearrangement joins TRBV5-1 to TRBJ1-1; 7 bases are a match to TRBD1. The J segment lost 0 bases and the V segment lost 1 base, leaving 9 bases of the junction unmatched. Germline V gene data show CDR1 as SGHRS and CDR2 as YFSETQ. The CDR3 length is 17 residues. CDR3 sequence (DNA): TGCGCCAGCAGCTTGTCCCAGGGGGTATCGATGAACACTGAAGCTTTCTTT. Its translation is CASSLSQGVSMNTEAFF.